Below, one T cell receptor beta chain is given with its context. This clonotype appeared many times. What antigen it recognizes has not been identified. Base quality data are lacking; no much larger clone is found one base away. Reading the germline V gene gives CDR1 SGHRS and CDR2 YFSETQ. Germline trimming amounts to 0 bases on V and 2 bases on J, with 2 as the count of junction bases outside the gene matches. The cysteine opens and the phenylalanine closes a CDR3 of 15 amino acids. Only the CDR3 region is kept as DNA, spanning 45 bases read in frame from base 1. cDNA was synthesized by template-switch 5'RACE using a primer carrying a 10-nucleotide random unique molecular identifier by which each TCR transcript was tagged. Every sequencing run yielded over 190 million TCR-beta sequences covering 15-18 subjects. The RNeasy kit was used to extract total RNA. Using the KAPA Real-time Library Amplification kit, TCR-beta VDJ regions were amplified with primers for the TCR constant region and the 5'RACE anchor. A first PCR added sample indexes and Illumina adaptors, and a second PCR then raised library yield. The roughly 650 bp TCR product was size-selected on a 2% E-gel SizeSelection system after Ampure bead purification. Before pooling, library quality was checked on a Bioanalyzer, concentration was measured with Qubit, and libraries were quantified with the Kapa Library Quantification kit. An Illumina HiSeq 2500 sequenced the libraries paired-end 2 x 150 bp. To increase sequence diversity, roughly 24-31% phiX was spiked into each library pool. The authors' pipeline ran thus. The UMI-based MiGEC pipeline processed quality-filtered reads and removed over 75% of raw TCR sequences during error correction. VDJ genes were aligned to IMGT germline references, and each clonotype was defined by a unique CDR3 amino acid sequence together with V-J genes. Clonal expansion, Shannon diversity and CDR3 relatedness (CalcPairwiseDistances, ClusterSamples) were evaluated with VDJtools, and phylogenetic trees were built with CLCbio workbench. Expanded clones were defined as having at least 8 unique UMIs, based on coefficient-of-variation modelling across technical triplicates. The public reads were reprocessed in TCRdb via fastp at Q25 and MiXCR, keeping in-frame beta chains. Rows merge per CDR3 protein into single entries with the most common DNA and genes. These V and J calls originate from TCRdb's pipeline instead of the authors' own analysis. Present in this sample are some 20,000 distinct CDR3 sequences, 13% to 15% of which were seen just once. The ten most abundant clones make up 7.8% of the sample.

This sample stems from a study of neurological immune-mediated disorders (dated by TCRdb to between 2018 and 2021). The study in broad terms: The study compared peripheral blood TCR-beta repertoires of HTLV-I-associated myelopathy (HAM/TSP) patients, multiple sclerosis patients and healthy controls using UMI-based sequencing. The cohort was made up of around 70 subjects, consisting of some 14 HAM/TSP patients, 35 or so multiple sclerosis patients and some 20 healthy controls. Alongside PBMC samples, the set of 106 TCR-beta libraries contained longitudinal samples, technical triplicates, and paired CD4+ and CD8+ T-cell subsets that had been sorted. What the research found in general, with its limitations: Across subjects, expanded clones never shared an identical CDR3 amino acid sequence, which suggests that the TCR-beta repertoires in every group were private. TCR clonal expansion was greatest in HAM/TSP patients and smallest in MS patients, who ranked below even healthy controls.

Sorted-subset TCR libraries were prepared from approximately 1 million sorted CD4+ or CD8+ T cells. Peripheral blood was subjected to Ficoll-Hypaque density gradient centrifugation to isolate PBMCs, which were then cryopreserved in liquid nitrogen. Paired sorted CD4+ and CD8+ subsets came from healthy controls, HAM/TSP patients and MS patients. The clonotype was recovered from a woman between 55 and 75 years old with HTLV-1-associated myelopathy (HAM/TSP). Sequenced sample: CD4+ T cells from blood. This sequence uses TRBV5-1 and TRBJ2-3; TRBD1 aligns with 8 central bases. At the DNA level, the sequence is TGCGCCAGCAGCTTGGAGGACAGGGCCACAGATACGCAGTATTTT. This encodes CASSLEDRATDTQYF.